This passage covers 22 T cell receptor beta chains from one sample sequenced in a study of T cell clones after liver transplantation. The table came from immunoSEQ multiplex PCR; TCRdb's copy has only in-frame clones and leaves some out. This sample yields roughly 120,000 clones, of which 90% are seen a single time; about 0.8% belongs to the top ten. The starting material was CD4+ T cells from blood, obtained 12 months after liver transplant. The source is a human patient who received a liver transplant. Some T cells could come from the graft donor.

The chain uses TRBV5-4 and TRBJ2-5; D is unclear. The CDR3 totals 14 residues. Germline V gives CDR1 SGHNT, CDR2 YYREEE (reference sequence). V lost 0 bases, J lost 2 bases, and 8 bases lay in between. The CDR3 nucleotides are TGTGCCAGCAGCTTGGGGCAGCGACAAGAGACCCAGTACTTC. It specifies CASSLGQRQETQYF. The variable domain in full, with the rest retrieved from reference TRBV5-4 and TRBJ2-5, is ETGVTQSPTHLIKTRGQQVTLRCSSQSGHNTVSWYQQALGQGPQFIFQYYREEENGRGNFPPRFSGLQFPNYSSELNVNALELDDSALYLCASSLGQRQETQYFGPGTRLLVL.

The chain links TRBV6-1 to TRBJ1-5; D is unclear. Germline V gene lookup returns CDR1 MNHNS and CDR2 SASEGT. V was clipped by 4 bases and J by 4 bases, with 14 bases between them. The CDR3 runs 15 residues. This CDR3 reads CASSAPSQPNQPQHF. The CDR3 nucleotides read TGTGCCAGCAGTGCCCCCTCACAGCCTAATCAGCCCCAGCATTTT.

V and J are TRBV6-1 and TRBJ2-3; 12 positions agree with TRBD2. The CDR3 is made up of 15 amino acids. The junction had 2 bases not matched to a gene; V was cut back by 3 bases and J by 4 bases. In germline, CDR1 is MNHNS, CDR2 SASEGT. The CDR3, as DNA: TGTGCCAGCAGTGATGGACTAGCGGGACCAGATACGCAGTATTTT. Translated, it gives CASSDGLAGPDTQYF.

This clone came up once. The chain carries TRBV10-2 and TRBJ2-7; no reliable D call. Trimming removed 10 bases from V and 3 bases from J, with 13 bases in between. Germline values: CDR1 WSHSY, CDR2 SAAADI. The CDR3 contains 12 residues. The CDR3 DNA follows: TGCGCCACCCTGACGGATGACTACGAGCAGTACTTC. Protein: CATLTDDYEQYF.

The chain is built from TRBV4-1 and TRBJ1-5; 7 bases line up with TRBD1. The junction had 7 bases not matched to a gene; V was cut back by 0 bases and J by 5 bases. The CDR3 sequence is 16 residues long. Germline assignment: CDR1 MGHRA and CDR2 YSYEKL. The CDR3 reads CASSQDRDSLYQPQHF. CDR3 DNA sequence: TGCGCCAGCAGCCAAGACAGGGACAGCCTCTATCAGCCCCAGCATTTT.

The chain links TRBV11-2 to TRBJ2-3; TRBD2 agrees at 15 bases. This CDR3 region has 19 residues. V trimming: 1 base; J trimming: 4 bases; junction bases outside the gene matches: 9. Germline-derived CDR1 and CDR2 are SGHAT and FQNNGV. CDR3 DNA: TGTGCCAGCAGCTTAGTAGGGGGGACTAGCGGGAGGTACCCAGATACGCAGTATTTT. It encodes CASSLVGGTSGRYPDTQYF.

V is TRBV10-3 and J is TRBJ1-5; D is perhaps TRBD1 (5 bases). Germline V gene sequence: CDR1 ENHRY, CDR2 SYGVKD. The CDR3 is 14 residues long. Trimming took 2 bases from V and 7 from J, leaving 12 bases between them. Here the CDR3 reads CAISEAGKGQPQHF. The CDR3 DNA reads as TGTGCCATCAGTGAGGCAGGGAAGGGCCAGCCCCAGCATTTT.

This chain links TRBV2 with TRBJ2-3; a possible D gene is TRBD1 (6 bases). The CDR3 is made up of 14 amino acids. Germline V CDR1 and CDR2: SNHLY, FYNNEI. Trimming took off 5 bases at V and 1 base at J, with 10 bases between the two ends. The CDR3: CASSPGDGTDTQYF. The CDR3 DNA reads TGTGCCAGCAGTCCAGGGGACGGCACAGATACGCAGTATTTT.

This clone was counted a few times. The CDR3 DNA reads as TGTGCCACCGAACCTAATGGACAACCGGATGAAAAACTGTTTTTT. Protein: CATEPNGQPDEKLFF. The chain combines TRBV19 with TRBJ1-4; D is perhaps TRBD1 (5 bases). CDR1 and CDR2 (germline): LNHDA, SQIVND (reference sequence). CDR3 size: 15 residues. The germline V and J ends were trimmed by 10 bases and 6 bases, with 21 bases remaining between them. Using reference TRBV19 and TRBJ1-4 for the parts outside the CDR3, the full variable domain is DGGITQSPKYLFRKEGQNVTLSCEQNLNHDAMYWYRQDPGQGLRLIYYSQIVNDFQKGDIAEGYSVSREKKESFPLTVTSAQKNPTAFYLCATEPNGQPDEKLFFGSGTQLSVL.

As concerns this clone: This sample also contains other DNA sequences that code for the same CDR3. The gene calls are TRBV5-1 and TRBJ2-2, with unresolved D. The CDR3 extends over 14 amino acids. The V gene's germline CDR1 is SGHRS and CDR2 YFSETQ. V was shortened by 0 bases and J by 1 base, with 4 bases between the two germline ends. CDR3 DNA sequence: TGCGCCAGCAGCTTGGGGCAGAACACCGGGGAGCTGTTTTTT. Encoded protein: CASSLGQNTGELFF.

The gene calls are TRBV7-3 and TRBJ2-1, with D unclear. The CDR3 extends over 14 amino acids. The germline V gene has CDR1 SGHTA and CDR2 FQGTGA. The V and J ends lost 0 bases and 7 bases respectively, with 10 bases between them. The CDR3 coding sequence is TGTGCCAGCAGCTTAACGGGCACAATGAATGAGCAGTTCTTC. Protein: CASSLTGTMNEQFF.

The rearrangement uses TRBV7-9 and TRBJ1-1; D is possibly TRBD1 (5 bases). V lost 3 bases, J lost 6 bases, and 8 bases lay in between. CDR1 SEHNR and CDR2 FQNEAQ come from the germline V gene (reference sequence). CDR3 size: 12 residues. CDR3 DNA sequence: TGTGCCAGCAGCTTCCAGGGTGCTGAAGCTTTCTTT. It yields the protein CASSFQGAEAFF.

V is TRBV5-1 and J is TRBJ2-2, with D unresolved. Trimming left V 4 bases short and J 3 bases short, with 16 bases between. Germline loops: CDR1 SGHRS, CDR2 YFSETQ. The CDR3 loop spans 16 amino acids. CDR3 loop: CASSPRPGLDTGELFF. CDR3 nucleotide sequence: TGCGCCAGCAGCCCCCGCCCAGGATTGGACACCGGGGAGCTGTTTTTT.

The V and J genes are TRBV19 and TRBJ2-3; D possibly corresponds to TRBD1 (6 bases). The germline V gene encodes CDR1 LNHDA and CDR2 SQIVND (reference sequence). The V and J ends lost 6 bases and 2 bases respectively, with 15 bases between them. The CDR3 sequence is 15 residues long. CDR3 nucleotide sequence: TGTGCCAGTAGCAAACAGGGCTTTTACACAGATACGCAGTATTTT. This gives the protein CASSKQGFYTDTQYF. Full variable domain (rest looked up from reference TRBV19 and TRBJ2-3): DGGITQSPKYLFRKEGQNVTLSCEQNLNHDAMYWYRQDPGQGLRLIYYSQIVNDFQKGDIAEGYSVSREKKESFPLTVTSAQKNPTAFYLCASSKQGFYTDTQYFGPGTRLTVL.

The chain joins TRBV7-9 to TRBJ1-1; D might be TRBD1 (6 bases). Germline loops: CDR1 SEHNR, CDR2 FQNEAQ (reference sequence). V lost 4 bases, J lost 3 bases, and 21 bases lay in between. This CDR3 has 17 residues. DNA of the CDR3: TGTGCCAGCAGCTCACTCCTGGGAGAGGGGGAGGACACTGAAGCTTTCTTT. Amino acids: CASSSLLGEGEDTEAFF.

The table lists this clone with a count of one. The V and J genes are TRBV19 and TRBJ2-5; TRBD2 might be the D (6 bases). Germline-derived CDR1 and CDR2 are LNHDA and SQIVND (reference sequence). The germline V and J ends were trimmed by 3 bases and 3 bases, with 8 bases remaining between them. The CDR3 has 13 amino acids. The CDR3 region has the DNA TGTGCCAGTAGTATCTGGGAGGAAGAGACCCAGTACTTC. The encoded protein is CASSIWEEETQYF.

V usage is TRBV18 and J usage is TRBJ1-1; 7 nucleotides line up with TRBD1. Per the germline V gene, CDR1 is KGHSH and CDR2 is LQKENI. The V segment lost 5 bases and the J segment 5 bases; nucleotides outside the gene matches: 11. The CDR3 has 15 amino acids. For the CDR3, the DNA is TGTGCCAGCTCATCCTCCCGGCCCAGGGGGACTGAAGCTTTCTTT. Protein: CASSSSRPRGTEAFF.

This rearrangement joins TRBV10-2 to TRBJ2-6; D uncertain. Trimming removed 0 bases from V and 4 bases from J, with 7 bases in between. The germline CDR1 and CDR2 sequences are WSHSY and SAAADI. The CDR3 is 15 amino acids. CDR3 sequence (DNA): TGCGCCAGCAGTGAGTCATTTGCAGGGGCCAACGTCCTGACTTTC. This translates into CASSESFAGANVLTF.

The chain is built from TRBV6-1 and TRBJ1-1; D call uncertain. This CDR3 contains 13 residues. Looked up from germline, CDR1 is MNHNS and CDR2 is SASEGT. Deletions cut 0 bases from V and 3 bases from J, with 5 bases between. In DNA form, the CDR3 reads TGTGCCAGCAGTGAAGCCCTTTACACTGAAGCTTTCTTT. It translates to CASSEALYTEAFF.

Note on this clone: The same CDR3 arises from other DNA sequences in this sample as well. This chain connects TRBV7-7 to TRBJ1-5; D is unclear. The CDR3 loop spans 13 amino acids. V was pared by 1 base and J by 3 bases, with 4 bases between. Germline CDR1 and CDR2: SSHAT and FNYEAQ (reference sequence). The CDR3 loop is CASSLGPNQPQHF. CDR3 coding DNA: TGTGCCAGCAGCTTAGGCCCCAATCAGCCCCAGCATTTT. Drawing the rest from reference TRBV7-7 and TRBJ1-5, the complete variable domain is GAGVSQSPRYKVTKRGQDVTLRCDPISSHATLYWYQQALGQGPEFLTYFNYEAQPDKSGLPSDRFSAERPEGSISTLTIQRTEQRDSAMYRCASSLGPNQPQHFGDGTRLSIL.

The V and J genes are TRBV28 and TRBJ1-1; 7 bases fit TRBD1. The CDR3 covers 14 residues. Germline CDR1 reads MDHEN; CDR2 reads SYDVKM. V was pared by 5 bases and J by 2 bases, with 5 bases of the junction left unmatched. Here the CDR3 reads CASSHRGANTEAFF. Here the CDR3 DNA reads TGTGCCAGCAGTCACAGGGGAGCTAACACTGAAGCTTTCTTT. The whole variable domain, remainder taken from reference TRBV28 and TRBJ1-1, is DVKVTQSSRYLVKRTGEKVFLECVQDMDHENMFWYRQDPGLGLRLIYFSYDVKMKEKGDIPEGYSVSREKKERFSLILESASTNQTSMYLCASSHRGANTEAFFGQGTRLTVV.

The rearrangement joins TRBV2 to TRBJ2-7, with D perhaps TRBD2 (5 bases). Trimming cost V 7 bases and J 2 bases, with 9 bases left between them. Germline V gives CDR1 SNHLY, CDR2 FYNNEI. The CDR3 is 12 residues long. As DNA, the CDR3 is TGTGCCAGCAAGGACTGGACCTACGAGCAGTACTTC. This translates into CASKDWTYEQYF.